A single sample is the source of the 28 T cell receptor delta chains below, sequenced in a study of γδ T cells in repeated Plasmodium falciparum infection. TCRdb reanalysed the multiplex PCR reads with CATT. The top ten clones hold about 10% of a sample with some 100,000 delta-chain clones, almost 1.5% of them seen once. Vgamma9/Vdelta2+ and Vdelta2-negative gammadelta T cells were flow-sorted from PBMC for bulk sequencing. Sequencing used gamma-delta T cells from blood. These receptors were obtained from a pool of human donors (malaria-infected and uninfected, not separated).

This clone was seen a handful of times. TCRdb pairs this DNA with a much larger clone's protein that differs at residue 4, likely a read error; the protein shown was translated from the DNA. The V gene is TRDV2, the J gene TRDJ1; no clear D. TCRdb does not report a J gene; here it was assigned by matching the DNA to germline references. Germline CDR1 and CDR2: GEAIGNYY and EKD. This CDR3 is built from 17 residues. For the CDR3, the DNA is TGTGCCTGTGGCACCGTACTGCCCCATTTTGGGACCGATAAACTCATCTTT. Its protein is CACGTVLPHFGTDKLIF.

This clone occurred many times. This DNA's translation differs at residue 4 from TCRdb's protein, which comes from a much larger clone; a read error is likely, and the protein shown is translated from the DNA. The DNA of the CDR3 is TGTGCCTGTGGCACCTTCCTTGACTGGGGGACAAGGGCCTATTTGACAGCACAACTCTTCTTT. This codes for CACGTFLDWGTRAYLTAQLFF. The gene calls are TRDV2 and TRDJ2, with 9 bases fitting TRDD3. No J segment appears in TCRdb, so it was assigned here by matching the sequence to germline. The CDR3 is made up of 21 amino acids. The germline V gene encodes CDR1 GEAIGNYY and CDR2 EKD.

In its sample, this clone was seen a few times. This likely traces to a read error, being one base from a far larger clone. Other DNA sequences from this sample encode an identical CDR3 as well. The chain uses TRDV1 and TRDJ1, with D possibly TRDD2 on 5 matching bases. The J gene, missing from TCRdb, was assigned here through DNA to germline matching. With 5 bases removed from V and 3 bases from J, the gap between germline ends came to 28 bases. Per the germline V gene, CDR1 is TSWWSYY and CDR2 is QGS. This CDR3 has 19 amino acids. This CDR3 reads CALGIPALPTKTYPDKLIF. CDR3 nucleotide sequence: TGTGCTCTTGGGATTCCCGCTCTCCCTACCAAGACGTACCCCGATAAACTCATCTTT.

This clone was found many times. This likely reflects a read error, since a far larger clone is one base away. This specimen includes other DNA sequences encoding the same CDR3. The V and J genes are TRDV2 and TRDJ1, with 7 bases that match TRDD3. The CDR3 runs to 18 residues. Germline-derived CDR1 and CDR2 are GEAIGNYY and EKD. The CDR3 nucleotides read TGCGCCTGTGACACCGTTCCTCTTCGGATACGGGACACCGATAAACTCATCTTT. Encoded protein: CACDTVPLRIRDTDKLIF.

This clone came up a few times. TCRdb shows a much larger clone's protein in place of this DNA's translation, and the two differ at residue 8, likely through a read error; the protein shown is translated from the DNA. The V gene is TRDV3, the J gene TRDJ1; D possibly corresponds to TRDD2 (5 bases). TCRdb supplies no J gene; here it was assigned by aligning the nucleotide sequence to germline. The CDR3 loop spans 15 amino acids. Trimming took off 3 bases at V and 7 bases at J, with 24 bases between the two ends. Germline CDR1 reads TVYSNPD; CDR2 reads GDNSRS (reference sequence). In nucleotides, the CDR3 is TGTGCCTTAGTTCTTCCCCCGGAGATTAGGGGTAAACTCATCTTT. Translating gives CALVLPPEIRGKLIF.

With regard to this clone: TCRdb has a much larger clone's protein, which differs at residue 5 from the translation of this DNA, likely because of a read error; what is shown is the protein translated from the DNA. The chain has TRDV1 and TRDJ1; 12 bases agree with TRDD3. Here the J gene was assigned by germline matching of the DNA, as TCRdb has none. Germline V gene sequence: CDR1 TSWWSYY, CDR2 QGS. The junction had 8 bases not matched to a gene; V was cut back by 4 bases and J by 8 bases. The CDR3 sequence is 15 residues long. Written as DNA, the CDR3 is TGTGCTCTTGGGGGGAAACCTACTGGGGGATACAAACTCATCTTT. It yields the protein CALGGKPTGGYKLIF.

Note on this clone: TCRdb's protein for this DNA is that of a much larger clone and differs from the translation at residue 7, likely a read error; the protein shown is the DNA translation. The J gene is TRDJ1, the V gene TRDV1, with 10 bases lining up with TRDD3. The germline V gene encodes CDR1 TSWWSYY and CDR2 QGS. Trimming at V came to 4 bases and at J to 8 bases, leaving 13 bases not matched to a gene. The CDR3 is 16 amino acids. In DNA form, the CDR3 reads TGTGCTCTTGGGGGCCTCCTGAGGGGGGGGATACGCAAACTCATCTTT. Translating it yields CALGGLLRGGIRKLIF.

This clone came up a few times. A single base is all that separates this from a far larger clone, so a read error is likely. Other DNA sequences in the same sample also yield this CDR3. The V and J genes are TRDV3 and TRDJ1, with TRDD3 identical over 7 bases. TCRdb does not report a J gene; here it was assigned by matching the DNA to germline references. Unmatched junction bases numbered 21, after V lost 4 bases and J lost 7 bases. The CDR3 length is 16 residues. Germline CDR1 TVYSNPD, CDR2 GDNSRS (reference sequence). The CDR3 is CASGYETGGKSRKLIF. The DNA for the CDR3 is TGTGCCTCCGGATACGAAACGGGGGGAAAAAGTCGTAAACTCATCTTT.

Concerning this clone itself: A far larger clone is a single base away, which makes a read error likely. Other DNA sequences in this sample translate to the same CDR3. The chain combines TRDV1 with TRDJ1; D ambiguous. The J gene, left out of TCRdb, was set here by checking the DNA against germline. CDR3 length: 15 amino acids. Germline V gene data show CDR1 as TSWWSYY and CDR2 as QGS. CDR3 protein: CALGELHKYTDKLIF. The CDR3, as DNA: TGTGCTCTTGGGGAACTTCATAAGTACACTGATAAACTCATCTTT.

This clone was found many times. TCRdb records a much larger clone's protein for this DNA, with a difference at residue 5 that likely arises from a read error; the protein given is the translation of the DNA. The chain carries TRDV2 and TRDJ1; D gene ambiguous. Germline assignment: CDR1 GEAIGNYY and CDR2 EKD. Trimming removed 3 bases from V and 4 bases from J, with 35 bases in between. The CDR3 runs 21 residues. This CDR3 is CACDAVQGAKNFQGEGDKLIF. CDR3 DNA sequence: TGTGCCTGTGACGCCGTTCAAGGGGCTAAAAATTTCCAGGGCGAGGGCGATAAACTCATCTTT.

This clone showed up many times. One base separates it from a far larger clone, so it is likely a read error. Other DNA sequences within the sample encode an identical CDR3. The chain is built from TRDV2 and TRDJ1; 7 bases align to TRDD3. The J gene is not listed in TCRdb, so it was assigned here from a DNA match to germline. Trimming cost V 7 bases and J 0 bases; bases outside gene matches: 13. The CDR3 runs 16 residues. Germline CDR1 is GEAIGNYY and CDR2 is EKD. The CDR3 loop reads CACDYAGGYYTDKLIF. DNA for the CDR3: TGTGCCTGCGACTACGCTGGGGGCTATTACACCGATAAACTCATCTTT.

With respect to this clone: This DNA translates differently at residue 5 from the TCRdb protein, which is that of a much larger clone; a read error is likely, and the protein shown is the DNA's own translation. CDR3 amino acids: CACDHGVRELGGFRTDKLIF. The CDR3 bases are TGTGCCTGTGACCACGGGGTACGTGAGCTAGGGGGATTCCGAACCGATAAACTCATCTTT. This chain uses TRDV2 with TRDJ1; TRDD3 agrees at 7 bases. CDR1 and CDR2 from the germline V gene are GEAIGNYY and EKD. The J segment lost 2 bases and the V segment lost 3 bases, leaving 23 bases of the junction unmatched. The CDR3 is made up of 20 amino acids.

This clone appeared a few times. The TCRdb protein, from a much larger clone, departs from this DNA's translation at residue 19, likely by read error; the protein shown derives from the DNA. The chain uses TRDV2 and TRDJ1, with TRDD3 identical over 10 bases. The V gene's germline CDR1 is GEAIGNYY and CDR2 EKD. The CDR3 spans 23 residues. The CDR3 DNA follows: TGTGCCTGTGACACGAACGCCAAGTCCTCCGCCGTACTGGGGGATTTCCACACCAATAAACTCATCTTT. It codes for CACDTNAKSSAVLGDFHTNKLIF.

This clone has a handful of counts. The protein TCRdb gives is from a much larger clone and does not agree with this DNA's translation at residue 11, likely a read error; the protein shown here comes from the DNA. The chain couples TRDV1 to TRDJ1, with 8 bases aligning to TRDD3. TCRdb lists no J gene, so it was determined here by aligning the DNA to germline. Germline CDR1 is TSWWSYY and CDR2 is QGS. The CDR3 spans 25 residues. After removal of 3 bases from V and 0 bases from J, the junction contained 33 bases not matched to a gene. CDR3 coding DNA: TGTGCTCTTGGGGACCTACGGCCTTCCCGAGCCTACTGGGGGTCTCCCCGCGTGAACACCGATAAACTCATCTTT. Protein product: CALGDLRPSRAYWGSPRVNTDKLIF.

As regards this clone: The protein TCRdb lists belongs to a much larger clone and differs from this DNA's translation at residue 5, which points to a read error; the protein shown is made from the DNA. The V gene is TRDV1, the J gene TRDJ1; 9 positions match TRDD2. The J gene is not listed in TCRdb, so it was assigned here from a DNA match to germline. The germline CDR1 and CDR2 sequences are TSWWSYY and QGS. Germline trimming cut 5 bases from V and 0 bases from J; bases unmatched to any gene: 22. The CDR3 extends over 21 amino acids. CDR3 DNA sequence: TGTGCTCTTGGGTATCACCTTCCTACGGGGGTCCCACTGAGGGACACCGATAAACTCATCTTT. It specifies CALGYHLPTGVPLRDTDKLIF.

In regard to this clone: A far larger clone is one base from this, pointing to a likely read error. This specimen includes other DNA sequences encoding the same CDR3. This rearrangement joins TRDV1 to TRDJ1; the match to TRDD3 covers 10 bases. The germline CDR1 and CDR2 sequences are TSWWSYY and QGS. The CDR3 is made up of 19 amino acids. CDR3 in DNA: TGTGCCCTTGGGACCTTATACTGGGGGATGAGGTCTTACACCGATAAACTCATCTTT. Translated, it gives CALGTLYWGMRSYTDKLIF.

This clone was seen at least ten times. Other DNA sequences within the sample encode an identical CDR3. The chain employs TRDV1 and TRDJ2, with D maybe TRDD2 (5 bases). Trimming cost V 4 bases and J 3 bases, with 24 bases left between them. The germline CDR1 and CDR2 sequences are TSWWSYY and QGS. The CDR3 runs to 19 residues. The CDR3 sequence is CALGVPLRSGRGLTAQLFF. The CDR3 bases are TGTGCTCTTGGGGTTCCTCTTCGAAGCGGTCGTGGCCTGACAGCACAACTCTTCTTT.

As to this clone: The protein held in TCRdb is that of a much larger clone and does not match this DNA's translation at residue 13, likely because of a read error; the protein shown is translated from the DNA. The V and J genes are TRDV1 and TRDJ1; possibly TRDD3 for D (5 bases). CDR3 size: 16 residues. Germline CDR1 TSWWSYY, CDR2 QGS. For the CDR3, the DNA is TGTGCTCTTGGGGAACGGGGCTTCTCGGGGACCGATGAACTCATCTTT. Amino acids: CALGERGFSGTDELIF.

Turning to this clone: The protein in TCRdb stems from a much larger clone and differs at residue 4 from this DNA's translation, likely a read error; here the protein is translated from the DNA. For the CDR3, the DNA is TGTGCTCTTAAGTCCCCGAGGCGACCTCTTTTGAAGACAAACCGACTTACTGTGTACACCGATAAACTCATCTTT. This translates into CALKSPRRPLLKTNRLTVYTDKLIF. The chain combines TRDV1 with TRDJ1; D gene unclear. The J gene comes from matching the DNA to germline here; TCRdb lacks it. The CDR3 consists of 25 residues. In germline, CDR1 is TSWWSYY, CDR2 QGS. Trimming removed 8 bases from V and 0 bases from J, with 46 bases in between.

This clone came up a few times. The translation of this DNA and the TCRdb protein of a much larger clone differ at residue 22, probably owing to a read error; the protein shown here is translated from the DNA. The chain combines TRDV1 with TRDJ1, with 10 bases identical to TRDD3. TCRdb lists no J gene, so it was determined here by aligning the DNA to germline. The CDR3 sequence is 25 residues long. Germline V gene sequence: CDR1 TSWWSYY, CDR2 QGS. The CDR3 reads CALGDILGLRRITGGFPRHTDRLIF. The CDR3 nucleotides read TGTGCTCTTGGGGACATTTTGGGCCTTCGAAGAATTACTGGGGGATTTCCAAGGCACACCGATAGACTCATCTTT.

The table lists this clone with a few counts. The CDR3 DNA reads as TGTGCTCTTGGGGAACTTTGCGGGGATACGCGAACGGCTTACACCGATAAACTCATCTTT. Amino acids: CALGELCGDTRTAYTDKLIF. The chain has TRDV1 and TRDJ1; 9 bases are shared with TRDD3. TCRdb gives no J gene; it was assigned here by matching the DNA to germline. This CDR3 region has 20 residues. The germline gives CDR1 TSWWSYY, CDR2 QGS. The V and J ends lost 0 bases and 0 bases, in that order; junction bases with no gene match: 14.

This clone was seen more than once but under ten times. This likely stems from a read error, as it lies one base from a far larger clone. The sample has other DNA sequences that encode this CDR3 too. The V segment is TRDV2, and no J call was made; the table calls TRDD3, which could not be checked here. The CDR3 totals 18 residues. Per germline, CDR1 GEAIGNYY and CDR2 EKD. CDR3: CACDFVLGDTRRTDKLIF. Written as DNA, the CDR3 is TGTGCCTGTGACTTTGTACTGGGGGATACGCGTCGTACCGATAAGCTCATCTTT.

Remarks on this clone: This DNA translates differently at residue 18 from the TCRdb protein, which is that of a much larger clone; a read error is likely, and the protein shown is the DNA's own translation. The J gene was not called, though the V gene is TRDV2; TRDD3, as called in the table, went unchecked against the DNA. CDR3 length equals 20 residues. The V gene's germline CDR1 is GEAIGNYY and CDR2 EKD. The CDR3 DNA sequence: TGTGCCTGTGACACCCTTTCTGGGGGAACCGGATCCTGGGACACCCGACAGGTGTTTTTC. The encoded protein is CACDTLSGGTGSWDTRQVFF.

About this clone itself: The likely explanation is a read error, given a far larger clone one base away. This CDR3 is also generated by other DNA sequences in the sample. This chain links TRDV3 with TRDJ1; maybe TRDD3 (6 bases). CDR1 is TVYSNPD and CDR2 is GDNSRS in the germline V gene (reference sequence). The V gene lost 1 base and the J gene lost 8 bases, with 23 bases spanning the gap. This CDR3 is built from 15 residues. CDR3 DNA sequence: TGTGCCTTTATCTCACGTATTACTCGAGGGGGAAAACTCATCTTT. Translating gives CAFISRITRGGKLIF.

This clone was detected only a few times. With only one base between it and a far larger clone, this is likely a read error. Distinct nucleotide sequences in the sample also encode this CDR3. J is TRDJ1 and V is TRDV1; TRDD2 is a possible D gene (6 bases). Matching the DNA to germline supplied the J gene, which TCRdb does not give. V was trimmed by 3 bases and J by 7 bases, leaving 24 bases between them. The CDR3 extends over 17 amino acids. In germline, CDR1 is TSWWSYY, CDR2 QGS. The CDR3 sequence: CALGEPLSSWAGRKLIF. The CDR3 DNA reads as TGTGCTCTTGGGGAGCCCTTATCTTCCTGGGCAGGACGTAAACTCATCTTT.

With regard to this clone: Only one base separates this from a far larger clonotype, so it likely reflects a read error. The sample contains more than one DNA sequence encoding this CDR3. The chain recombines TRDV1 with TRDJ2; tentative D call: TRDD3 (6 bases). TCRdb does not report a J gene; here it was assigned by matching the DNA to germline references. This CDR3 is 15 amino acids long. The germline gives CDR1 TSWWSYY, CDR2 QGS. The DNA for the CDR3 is TGCGCTCTTGGGGGGGGCTCCGTCCGACATGCACAACTCTTCTTT. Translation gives CALGGGSVRHAQLFF.

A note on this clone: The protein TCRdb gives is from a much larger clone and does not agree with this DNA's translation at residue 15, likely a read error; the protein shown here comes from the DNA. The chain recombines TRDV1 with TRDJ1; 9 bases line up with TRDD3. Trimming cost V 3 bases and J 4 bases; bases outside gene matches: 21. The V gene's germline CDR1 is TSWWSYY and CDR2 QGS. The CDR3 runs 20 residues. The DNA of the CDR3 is TGTGCTCTTGGGGAGGCTAGGAGGCTGGGGGATCCTTGGTACATCGATAAACTCATCTTT. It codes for CALGEARRLGDPWYIDKLIF.

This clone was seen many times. The CDR3 protein is CALGELGSTSSWTLSVLGDKITQAQLFF. The CDR3 region has the DNA TGTGCTCTTGGGGAACTCGGGTCGACCTCCTCATGGACTCTTTCCGTACTGGGGGATAAAATAACGCAAGCACAACTCTTCTTT. The chain is built from TRDV1 and TRDJ2; 11 bases fit TRDD3. This CDR3 spans 28 amino acids. In germline, CDR1 is TSWWSYY, CDR2 QGS. V dropped 0 bases and J dropped 7; count of bases not matched to a gene: 40.